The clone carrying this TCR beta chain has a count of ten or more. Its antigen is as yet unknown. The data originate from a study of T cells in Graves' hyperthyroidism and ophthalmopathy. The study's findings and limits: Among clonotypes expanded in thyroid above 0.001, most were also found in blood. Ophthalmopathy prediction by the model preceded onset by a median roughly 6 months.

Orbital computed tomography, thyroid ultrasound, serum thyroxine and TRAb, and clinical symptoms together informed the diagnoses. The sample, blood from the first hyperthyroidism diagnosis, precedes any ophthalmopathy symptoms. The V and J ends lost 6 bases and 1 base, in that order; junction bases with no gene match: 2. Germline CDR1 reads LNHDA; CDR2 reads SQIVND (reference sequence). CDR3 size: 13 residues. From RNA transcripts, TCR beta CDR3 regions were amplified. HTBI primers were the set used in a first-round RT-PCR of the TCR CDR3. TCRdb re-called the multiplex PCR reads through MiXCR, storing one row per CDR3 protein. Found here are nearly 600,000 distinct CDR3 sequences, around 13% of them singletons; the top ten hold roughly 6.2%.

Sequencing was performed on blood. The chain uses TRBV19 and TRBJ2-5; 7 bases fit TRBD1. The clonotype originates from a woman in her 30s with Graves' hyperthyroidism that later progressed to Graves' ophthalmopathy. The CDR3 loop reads CASRTGLQETQYF. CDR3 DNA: TGTGCCAGTAGGACAGGGCTCCAAGAGACCCAGTACTTC.